This is a list of T cell receptor beta chains from one sample in a study of CD8 T cells in Susac syndrome. Each CDR3 protein gets one entry after TCRdb re-called the immunoSEQ multiplex PCR reads with MiXCR. In the table there are 330,000 or so distinct CDR3 sequences, over 75% of which are singletons. The specimen sequenced was CD8+ T cells from PBMCs. These receptors all come from a human donor with multiple sclerosis. Each CDR3 is given without its conserved first and last residue.

V: TRBV5-6; J: TRBJ2-7; CDR3: ASSPDPGQGPYEQY
V: TRBV29-1; J: TRBJ2-7; CDR3: SVDHRTGSKYEQY
V: TRBV5-1; J: TRBJ2-2; CDR3: ASSLNLPGQLDDSGELF
V: TRBV24-1; J: TRBJ2-7; CDR3: ATSTWNVSGDTYEQY
V: TRBV29-1; J: TRBJ2-5; CDR3: SVEGEGRETQY
V: TRBV6-2/TRBV6-3; J: TRBJ1-1; CDR3: ASSYRPHTNTEAF
V: TRBV2; J: TRBJ1-2; CDR3: ASKGGDRGYT
V: TRBV9; J: TRBJ1-3; CDR3: ASSVVGEGNTIY
V: TRBV28; J: TRBJ2-1; CDR3: ASTHGNEQF
V: TRBV7-9; J: TRBJ2-3; CDR3: ASSSGTGTRGTDTQY
V: TRBV27; J: TRBJ2-7; CDR3: ASSSSRYEQY
V: TRBV19; J: TRBJ2-5; CDR3: ASSIRLDPQETQY
V: TRBV19; J: TRBJ2-7; CDR3: ASSAGQSYEQY
V: TRBV13; J: TRBJ1-1; CDR3: ASSNSPQPNTEAF
V: TRBV20-1; J: TRBJ2-4; CDR3: SPFRGLGNIQY
V: TRBV5-1; J: TRBJ2-5; CDR3: ASSKGLAGEETQY
V: TRBV28; J: TRBJ1-1; CDR3: ASSLGALTDEAF
V: TRBV19; J: TRBJ2-1; CDR3: ASSISPLVSYNEQF
V: TRBV7-8; J: TRBJ2-1; CDR3: ASSPAGIYNEQF
V: TRBV7-6; J: TRBJ2-7; CDR3: ASSLVTGSEQY
V: TRBV5-1; J: TRBJ2-7; CDR3: ASSEGGLYEQY
V: TRBV14; J: TRBJ2-2; CDR3: ASSQLFGELF
V: TRBV28; J: TRBJ1-2; CDR3: ATPDGAGYGYT
V: TRBV7-9; J: TRBJ2-7; CDR3: ASSASRGLAPMKQY
V: TRBV27; J: TRBJ2-1; CDR3: ASSLITGTGLGNEQF
V: TRBV19; J: TRBJ2-3; CDR3: ASTSGTDTQY
V: TRBV5-4; J: TRBJ1-2; CDR3: ASKGADGYT
V: TRBV4-2; J: TRBJ2-3; CDR3: ASSQLTGLRDTQY
V: TRBV14; J: TRBJ2-3; CDR3: ASSPSGVAGAADTQY
V: TRBV7-2; J: TRBJ2-1; CDR3: ASSLEGQGSPYNEQF
V: TRBV24-1; J: TRBJ1-5; CDR3: ATSDLRGQPQH
V: TRBV3-1; J: TRBJ2-7; CDR3: ASSQVGTGGYEQY
V: TRBV28; J: TRBJ2-7; CDR3: ASSFLLAYEQY
V: TRBV4-1; J: TRBJ2-7; CDR3: ASSHPPDGRYYEQY
V: TRBV6-2/TRBV6-3; J: TRBJ2-2; CDR3: ASSYSYGANTGELF
V: TRBV7-7; J: TRBJ2-2; CDR3: ASSIGGPGELF
V: TRBV6-1; J: TRBJ1-1; CDR3: ASRRGPEAF
V: TRBV20-1; J: TRBJ1-5; CDR3: SARDNGGSNQPQH
V: TRBV4-3; J: TRBJ2-5; CDR3: ASSQEVGRFEGETQY
V: TRBV5-4; J: TRBJ2-7; CDR3: ASSHRDSTYEQY
V: TRBV9; J: TRBJ1-2; CDR3: ASSVGYTGYT
V: TRBV10-2; J: TRBJ2-1; CDR3: ASSDAGPGVDEQF
V: TRBV29-1; J: TRBJ2-5; CDR3: SVATSGGTWTQETQY
V: TRBV6-6; J: TRBJ2-3; CDR3: ASGPPQVSTDTQY
V: TRBV7-3; J: TRBJ1-4; CDR3: ASSLAGGEKLF
V: TRBV30; J: TRBJ2-1; CDR3: AFSGDRSLDEQF
V: TRBV28; J: TRBJ2-5; CDR3: ASNHPLAGGPSQETQY
V: TRBV13; J: TRBJ2-1; CDR3: ASSPPSGDYNEQF
V: TRBV2; J: TRBJ1-3; CDR3: ASASGTGIGNTIY
V: TRBV7-2; J: TRBJ2-7; CDR3: ASSLRGTIPPYEQY
V: TRBV3-1; J: TRBJ2-2; CDR3: ASGQDTTSRGTGELF
V: TRBV4-2; J: TRBJ2-6; CDR3: ASSYGTAAGANVLT